The present entry profiles one T cell receptor (beta chain) with its context. Antigen: not known. PCR employed 60 Vbeta and 13 Jbeta primers. The method was immunoSEQ multiplex PCR; TCRdb's version includes in-frame clones alone and lacks a portion of them. The data hold 100,000 to 150,000 clones, with 17% observed a single time. The donors, nominally healthy at sampling, likely had unrecorded immune exposures. The CDR3 is made up of 16 amino acids. The germline gives CDR1 SNHLY, CDR2 FYNNEI. Deletions cut 1 base from V and 2 bases from J, with 13 bases between. The data were obtained in a study of cytomegalovirus exposure and HLA in healthy donors. Study conclusions and caveats: Some segments of the V type, notably TRBV6-2 and TRBV6-3, were excluded as indistinguishable.

This chain uses TRBV2 with TRBJ2-3; tentatively, D is TRBD1 (5 bases). The sequence was obtained from a female donor in good health and CMV-seropositive. Sequenced material: PBMCs. The DNA for the CDR3 is TGTGCCAGCAGTGAAGGGGGAAGGGGCTACACAGATACGCAGTATTTT. This gives the protein CASSEGGRGYTDTQYF.